This is a list of T cell receptor beta chains from one sample in a study of T cell responses to AZD1222 COVID-19 vaccine. TCRdb's copy holds only in-frame clones and misses some; the assay was immunoSEQ multiplex PCR. Among 150,000 or so clones listed, 94% were seen once. The sequencing here drew on peripheral blood, taken on day 0 of AZD1222 vaccination. The receptors here all came from an adult in good health. The CDR3 runs from the conserved cysteine through the conserved F or W. The order of the fields is V gene, clone size, D gene, J gene, CDR3 protein, CDR3 DNA. A D gene is named only where the DNA matches it firmly. The size of a clone is reported for some rows only, either as once, few or many, or as a class for expanded clones.

TRBV7-2	once	.	TRBJ1-6	CASSFPLRSPLHF	TGTGCCAGCAGCTTCCCATTGAGGTCACCCCTCCACTTT
TRBV12-3/TRBV12-4	.	.	TRBJ1-4	CASSSNGLEKLFF	TGTGCCAGCAGTTCAAATGGGCTTGAAAAACTGTTTTTT
TRBV10-3	.	.	TRBJ2-1	CAISGASYNEQFF	TGTGCCATCAGTGGGGCCTCCTACAATGAGCAGTTCTTC
TRBV6-5	.	.	TRBJ2-5	CASSSGAGAAQTQYF	TGTGCCAGCAGTTCAGGGGCGGGTGCAGCTCAGACCCAGTACTTC
TRBV6-5	.	.	TRBJ2-7	CASSPGSYEQYF	TGTGCCAGCTCACCCGGTTCCTACGAGCAGTACTTC
TRBV25-1	.	TRBD2	TRBJ2-3	CATRTSGSDTQYF	TGTGCCACCAGAACTAGCGGGAGTGATACGCAGTATTTT
TRBV28	.	TRBD1	TRBJ1-1	CASSWTGLNTEAFF	TGTGCCAGCAGTTGGACAGGGCTGAACACTGAAGCTTTCTTT
TRBV7-8	once	TRBD2	TRBJ2-1	CASSGPTSGKVYNEQFF	TGTGCCAGCAGCGGCCCGACTAGCGGGAAGGTCTACAATGAGCAGTTCTTC
TRBV6-5	.	.	TRBJ2-6	CASVVSSGANVLTF	TGTGCCAGCGTTGTCAGCTCTGGGGCCAACGTCCTGACTTTC
TRBV10-2	.	TRBD2	TRBJ2-3	CASSKTSEGTDTQYF	TGCGCCAGCAGCAAGACTAGCGAGGGCACAGATACGCAGTATTTT
TRBV11-2	.	TRBD2	TRBJ2-2	CASSLGLAGVRTGELFF	TGTGCCAGCAGCTTGGGCCTAGCGGGAGTTCGGACCGGGGAGCTGTTTTTT
TRBV5-1	.	TRBD2	TRBJ2-7	CASSLEGLATPRYEQYF	TGCGCCAGCAGCTTGGAGGGACTAGCGACCCCACGCTACGAGCAGTACTTC
TRBV6-6	.	.	TRBJ1-5	CASSYSSGSQPQHF	TGTGCCAGCAGTTACTCGAGCGGGTCTCAGCCCCAGCATTTT
TRBV10-3	.	.	TRBJ1-1	CAITEQQNTEAFF	TGTGCCATCACGGAACAGCAGAACACTGAAGCTTTCTTT
TRBV2	.	.	TRBJ1-4	CASSVNPRDNQKLFF	TGTGCCAGCAGTGTAAACCCCCGGGACAACCAAAAACTGTTTTTT
TRBV25-1	.	.	TRBJ1-1	CASSEFGGRDNTEAFF	TGTGCCAGCAGTGAATTTGGGGGGAGGGATAACACTGAAGCTTTCTTT